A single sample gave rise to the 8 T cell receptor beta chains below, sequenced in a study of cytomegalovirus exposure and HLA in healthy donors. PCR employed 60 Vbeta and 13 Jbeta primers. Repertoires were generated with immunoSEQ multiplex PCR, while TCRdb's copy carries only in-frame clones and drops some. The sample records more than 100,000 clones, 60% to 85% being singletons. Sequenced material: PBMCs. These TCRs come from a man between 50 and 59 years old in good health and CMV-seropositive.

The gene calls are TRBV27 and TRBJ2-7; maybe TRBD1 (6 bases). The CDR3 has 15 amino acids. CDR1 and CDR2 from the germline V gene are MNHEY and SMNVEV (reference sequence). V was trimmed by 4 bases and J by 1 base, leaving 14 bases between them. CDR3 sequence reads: CASSSFRGSSYEQYF. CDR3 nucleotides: TGTGCCAGCAGTTCCTTCAGGGGTAGTTCCTACGAGCAGTACTTC.

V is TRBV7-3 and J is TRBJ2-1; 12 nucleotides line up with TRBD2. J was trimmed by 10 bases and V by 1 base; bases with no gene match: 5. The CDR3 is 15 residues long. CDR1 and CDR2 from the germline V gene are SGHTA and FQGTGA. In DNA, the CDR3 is TGTGCCAGCAGCTTAAGCGGGACTAGCGGGTACGAGCAGTTCTTC. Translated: CASSLSGTSGYEQFF.

The CDR3 region is CASSTRDRGIWPQHF. The CDR3 DNA reads TGTGCCAGCTCAACAAGAGACAGGGGGATATGGCCCCAGCATTTT. The chain has TRBV18 and TRBJ1-5, with 9 bases identical to TRBD1. The CDR3 covers 15 residues. Germline CDR1 reads KGHSH; CDR2 reads LQKENI. Trimming removed 5 bases from V and 9 bases from J; junction bases left unmatched: 11. Full variable domain (rest looked up from reference TRBV18 and TRBJ1-5): NAGVMQNPRHLVRRRGQEARLRCSPMKGHSHVYWYRQLPEEGLKFMVYLQKENIIDESGMPKERFSAEFPKEGPSILRIQQVVRGDSAAYFCASSTRDRGIWPQHFGDGTRLSIL.

This chain's CDR3 is CASSFSGTPEQYF. CDR3 coding DNA: TGTGCCAGCAGCTTCAGCGGGACCCCCGAGCAGTACTTC. The V and J genes are TRBV5-8 and TRBJ2-7; 7 bases are shared with TRBD2. Germline loops: CDR1 SGHTS, CDR2 YDEGEE. The CDR3 sequence is 13 residues long. The V and J ends lost 2 bases and 6 bases, in that order; junction bases with no gene match: 5.

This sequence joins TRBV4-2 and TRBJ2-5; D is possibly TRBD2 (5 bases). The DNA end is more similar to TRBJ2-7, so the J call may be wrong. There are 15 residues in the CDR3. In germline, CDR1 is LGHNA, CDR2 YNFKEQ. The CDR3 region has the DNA TGTGCCAGCAGCCAAGTCGGTGGGAGTCTCAACGAGCAGTACTTC. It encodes CASSQVGGSLNEQYF.

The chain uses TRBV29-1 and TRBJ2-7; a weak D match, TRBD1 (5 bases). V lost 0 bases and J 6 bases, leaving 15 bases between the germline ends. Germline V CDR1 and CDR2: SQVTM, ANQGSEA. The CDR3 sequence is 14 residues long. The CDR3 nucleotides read TGCAGCGTTGAAGATCTGCAGGGATGGGGCGAGCAGTACTTC. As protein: CSVEDLQGWGEQYF.

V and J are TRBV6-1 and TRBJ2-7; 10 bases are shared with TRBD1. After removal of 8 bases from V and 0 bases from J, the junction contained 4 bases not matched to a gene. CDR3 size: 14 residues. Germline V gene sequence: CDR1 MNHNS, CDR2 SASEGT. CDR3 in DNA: TGTGCCAGCTTAGGACAGGGGGGCTCCTACGAGCAGTACTTC. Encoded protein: CASLGQGGSYEQYF.

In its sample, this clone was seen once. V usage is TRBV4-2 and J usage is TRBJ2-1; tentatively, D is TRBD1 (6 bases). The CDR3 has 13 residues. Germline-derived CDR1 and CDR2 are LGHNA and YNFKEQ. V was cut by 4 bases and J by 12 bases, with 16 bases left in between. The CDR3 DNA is TGTGCCAGCAGCCTCCCAGACAGGATTAGGCAGTTCTTC. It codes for CASSLPDRIRQFF.